These 3 T cell receptor beta chains were sequenced from one sample in a study of blood T cell repertoires in COVID-19. Produced via immunoSEQ multiplex PCR; TCRdb's table is partial and in-frame only. Of almost 100,000 clones in the sample, about 89% are singletons; the top ten hold 10%. Sequenced: peripheral blood. These receptors originate from a man between 45 and 60 years old with acute or convalescent COVID-19.

J is TRBJ1-4 and V is TRBV7-8; D is uncertain. The length of the CDR3 is 16 residues. Per germline, CDR1 SGHVS and CDR2 FQNEAQ. V was pared by 0 bases and J by 2 bases, with 10 bases between. In DNA, the CDR3 is TGTGCCAGCAGCTTAGCGATGGCGGGTACTAATGAAAAACTGTTTTTT. Protein: CASSLAMAGTNEKLFF.

The rearrangement uses TRBV2 and TRBJ2-7, with 8 bases identical to TRBD2. This CDR3 comprises 17 residues. Per the germline V gene, CDR1 is SNHLY and CDR2 is FYNNEI. The ends lost 3 bases at V and 0 bases at J; junction bases unmatched: 10. In DNA form, the CDR3 reads TGTGCCAGCAGTGAGGCGGTGGGCGGGAGGAGCTCCTACGAGCAGTACTTC. Its protein product is CASSEAVGGRSSYEQYF.

The chain combines TRBV2 with TRBJ2-2, with TRBD2 matching over 14 bases. V shed 7 bases, J shed 6 bases, and the junction held 16 bases outside the gene matches. The CDR3 is 19 amino acids. CDR1 and CDR2 (germline): SNHLY, FYNNEI. The CDR3: CASTHSGGLAGVRPGELFF. The CDR3 DNA reads as TGTGCCAGCACCCACTCCGGGGGACTAGCGGGAGTGAGACCCGGGGAGCTGTTTTTT.